Listed below are T cell receptor beta chains from one sample, sequenced in a study of blood T cell repertoires in COVID-19. Method: immunoSEQ multiplex PCR; TCRdb's copy keeps in-frame clones and lacks some. In the table there are fewer than 350,000 clones, more than 75% of which are singletons. The sample consisted of peripheral blood. These receptors originate from a woman in her 30s who had recovered from COVID-19. Each CDR3 is given with its conserved first and last residue. A D gene is named only where the DNA matches it firmly. Clone size is not always given. Where it is, it says once, few, many or a class for expanded clones.

clone_size j_call d_call v_call cdr3_aa cdr3_nt
- TRBJ2-7 - TRBV29-1 CSVEGARYEQYF TGCAGCGTTGAAGGCGCGAGGTACGAGCAGTACTTC
- TRBJ2-5 TRBD2 TRBV3-1/TRBV3-2 CASSLRGLAGAQETQYF TGTGCCAGCAGCCTCAGAGGCCTAGCGGGGGCCCAAGAGACCCAGTACTTC
- TRBJ1-6 TRBD1 TRBV19 CASSRGTGHSPLHF TGTGCCAGTAGCCGGGGGACAGGACACTCACCCCTCCACTTT
- TRBJ2-4 - TRBV3-1/TRBV3-2 CASSQDAGARYF TGTGCCAGCAGCCAAGATGCGGGGGCCCGGTACTTC
- TRBJ2-1 TRBD1 TRBV28 CASSLLDRGNEQFF TGTGCCAGCAGTTTACTTGACAGGGGCAATGAGCAGTTCTTC
- TRBJ2-2 - TRBV18 CASSPGQNTGELFF TGTGCCAGCTCACCGGGACAGAACACCGGGGAGCTGTTTTTT
- TRBJ2-7 TRBD1 TRBV2 CASRDDRDEQYF TGTGCCAGCAGGGACGACAGGGACGAGCAGTACTTC
- TRBJ2-1 - TRBV28 CASSLLRGGNEQFF TGTGCCAGCAGTTTGCTAAGGGGCGGAAATGAGCAGTTCTTC
few TRBJ2-2 TRBD1 TRBV19 CASSPTGGTVTGELFF TGTGCCAGTAGTCCCACAGGGGGTACTGTCACCGGGGAGCTGTTTTTT
- TRBJ2-7 TRBD1 TRBV6-5 CASSKTRDSGEQYF TGTGCCAGCAGTAAGACCCGGGACAGCGGCGAGCAGTACTTC